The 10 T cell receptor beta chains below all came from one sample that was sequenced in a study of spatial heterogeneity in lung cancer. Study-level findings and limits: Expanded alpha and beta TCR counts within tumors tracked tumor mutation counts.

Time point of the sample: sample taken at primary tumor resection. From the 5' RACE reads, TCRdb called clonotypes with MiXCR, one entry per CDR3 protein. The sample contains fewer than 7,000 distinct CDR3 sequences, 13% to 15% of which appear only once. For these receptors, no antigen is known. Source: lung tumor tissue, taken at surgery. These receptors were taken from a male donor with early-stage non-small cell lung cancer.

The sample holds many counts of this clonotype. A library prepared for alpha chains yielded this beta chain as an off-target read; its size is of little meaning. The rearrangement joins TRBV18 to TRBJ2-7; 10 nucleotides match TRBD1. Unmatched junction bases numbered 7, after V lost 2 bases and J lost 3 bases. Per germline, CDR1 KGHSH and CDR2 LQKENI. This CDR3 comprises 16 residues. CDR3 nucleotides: TGTGCCAGCTCACCAGGGGACAGGGGAAACCTCTACGAGCAGTACTTC. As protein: CASSPGDRGNLYEQYF.

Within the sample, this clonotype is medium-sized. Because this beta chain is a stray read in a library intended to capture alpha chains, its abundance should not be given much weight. As DNA, the CDR3 is TGTGCCAGCAGTGAGTGGCAGCACTCTGGAAACACCATATATTTT. Translation: CASSEWQHSGNTIYF. The J gene is TRBJ1-3, the V gene TRBV2; D remains unclear. The CDR3 is 15 amino acids. Trimming took 3 bases from V and 0 from J, leaving 9 bases between them. Germline V gene lookup returns CDR1 SNHLY and CDR2 FYNNEI.

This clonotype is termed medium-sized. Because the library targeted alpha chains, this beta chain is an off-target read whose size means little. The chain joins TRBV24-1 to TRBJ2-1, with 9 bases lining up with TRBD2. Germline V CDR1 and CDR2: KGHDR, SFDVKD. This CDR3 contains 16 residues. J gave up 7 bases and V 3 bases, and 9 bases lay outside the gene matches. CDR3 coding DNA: TGTGCCACCAGTGATACCGGGACTAGCAGCTCTAATGAGCAGTTCTTC. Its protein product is CATSDTGTSSSNEQFF.

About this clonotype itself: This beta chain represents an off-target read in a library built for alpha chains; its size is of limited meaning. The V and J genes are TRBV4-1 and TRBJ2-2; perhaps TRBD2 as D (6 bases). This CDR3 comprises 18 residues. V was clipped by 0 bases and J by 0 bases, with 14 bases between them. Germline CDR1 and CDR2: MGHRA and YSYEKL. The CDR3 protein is CASSQEGSGASNTGELFF. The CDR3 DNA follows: TGCGCCAGCAGCCAAGAGGGTAGCGGAGCCTCGAACACCGGGGAGCTGTTTTTT.

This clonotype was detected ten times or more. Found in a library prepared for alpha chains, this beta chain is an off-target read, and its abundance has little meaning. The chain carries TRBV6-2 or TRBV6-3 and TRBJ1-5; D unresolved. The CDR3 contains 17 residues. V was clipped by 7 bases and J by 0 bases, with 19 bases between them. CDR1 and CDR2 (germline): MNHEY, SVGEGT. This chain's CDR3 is CASTNRLARYSNQPQHF. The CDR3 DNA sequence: TGTGCCAGCACCAACCGATTAGCGAGGTATAGCAATCAGCCCCAGCATTTT.

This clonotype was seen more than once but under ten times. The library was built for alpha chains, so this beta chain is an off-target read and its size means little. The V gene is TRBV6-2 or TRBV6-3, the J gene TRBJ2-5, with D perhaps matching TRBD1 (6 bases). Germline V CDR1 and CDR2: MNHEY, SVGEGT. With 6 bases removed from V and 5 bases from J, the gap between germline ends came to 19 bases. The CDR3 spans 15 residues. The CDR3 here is CASSGRNRAGETQYF. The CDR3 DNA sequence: TGTGCCAGCAGCGGAAGAAACAGGGCGGGTGAGACCCAGTACTTC.

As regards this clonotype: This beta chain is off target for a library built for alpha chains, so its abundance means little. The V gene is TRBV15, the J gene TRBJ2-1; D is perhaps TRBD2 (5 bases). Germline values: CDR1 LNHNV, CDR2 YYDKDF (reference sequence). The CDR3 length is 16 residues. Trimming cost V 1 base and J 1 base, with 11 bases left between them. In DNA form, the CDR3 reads TGTGCCACCAGCAGAGGTGGGAGCGAGTCCTACAATGAGCAGTTCTTC. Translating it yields CATSRGGSESYNEQFF.

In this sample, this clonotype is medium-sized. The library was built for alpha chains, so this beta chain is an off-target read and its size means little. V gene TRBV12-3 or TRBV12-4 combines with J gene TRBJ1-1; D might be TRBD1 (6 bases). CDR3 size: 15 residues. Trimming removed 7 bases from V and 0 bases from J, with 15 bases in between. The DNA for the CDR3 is TGTGCCAGCAAACCCAGGTCAGGGGTGAACACTGAAGCTTTCTTT. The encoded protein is CASKPRSGVNTEAFF.

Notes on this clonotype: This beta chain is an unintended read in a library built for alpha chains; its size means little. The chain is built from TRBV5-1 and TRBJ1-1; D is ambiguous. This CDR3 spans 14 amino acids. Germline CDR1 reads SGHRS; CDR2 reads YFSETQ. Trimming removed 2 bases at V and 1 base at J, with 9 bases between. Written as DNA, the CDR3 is TGCGCCAGCAGCTTAAGGAAGAAGAACACTGAAGCTTTCTTT. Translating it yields CASSLRKKNTEAFF. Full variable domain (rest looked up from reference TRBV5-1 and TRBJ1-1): KAGVTQTPRYLIKTRGQQVTLSCSPISGHRSVSWYQQTPGQGLQFLFEYFSETQRNKGNFPGRFSGRQFSNSRSEMNVSTLELGDSALYLCASSLRKKNTEAFFGQGTRLTVV.

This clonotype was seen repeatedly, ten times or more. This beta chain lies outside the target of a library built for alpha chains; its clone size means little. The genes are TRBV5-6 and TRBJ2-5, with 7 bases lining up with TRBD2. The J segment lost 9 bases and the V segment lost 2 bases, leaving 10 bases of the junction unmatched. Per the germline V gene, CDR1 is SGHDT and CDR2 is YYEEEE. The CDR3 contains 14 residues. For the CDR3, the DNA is TGTGCCAGCAGCTTTATGTCTAGCGGCTCCTCCCAGTACTTC. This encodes CASSFMSSGSSQYF. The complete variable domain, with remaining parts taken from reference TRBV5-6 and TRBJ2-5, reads DAGVTQSPTHLIKTRGQQVTLRCSPKSGHDTVSWYQQALGQGPQFIFQYYEEEERQRGNFPDRFSGHQFPNYSSELNVNALLLGDSALYLCASSFMSSGSSQYFGPGTRLLVL.